These 32 T cell receptor beta chains were sequenced from one sample in a study of CD8 T cells in ankylosing spondylitis. One entry per CDR3 protein results from TCRdb running MiXCR on the 5' RACE reads. Found here are about 360,000 distinct CDR3 sequences, 20% of them singletons; the top ten hold 10% to 15%. Sequences were obtained from blood, either unsorted or a sorted T cell fraction (not recorded which). These receptors were obtained from a male donor with ankylosing spondylitis or in good health (not recorded which).

This clonotype was detected only a few times. A junction boundary mismatches the germline segment, possibly from a read error. The chain recombines TRBV7-7 with TRBJ2-3; TRBD2 matches at 9 bases. Looked up from germline, CDR1 is SSHAT and CDR2 is FNYEAQ (reference sequence). The CDR3 spans 18 residues. CDR3 coding DNA: TGTGCTAGCAGCTTAGCGGAGCGAGCGGGGGGCGTCACAGATACGCAGTATTTT. Translating it yields CASSLAERAGGVTDTQYF.

The sample holds a few counts of this clonotype. V usage is TRBV7-2 and J usage is TRBJ1-4, with TRBD1 matching 9 bases. The CDR3 consists of 16 residues. Losses at the gene ends were 5 bases for V and 4 bases for J; bases not matched to a gene: 8. Per germline, CDR1 SGHTA and CDR2 FQGNSA. The CDR3 protein is CASSTHGTGINEKLFF. In DNA, the CDR3 is TGTGCCAGCAGCACCCACGGGACAGGGATTAATGAAAAACTGTTTTTT.

This sequence joins TRBV10-3 and TRBJ1-2, with TRBD1 as a possible D gene (5 bases). V lost 0 bases and J lost 5, with 10 bases in between. The CDR3 is 14 residues long. In germline, CDR1 is ENHRY, CDR2 SYGVKD. The CDR3 DNA reads as TGTGCCATCAGTGAGTCCGAGGGGTGGTATGGCTACACCTTC. It codes for CAISESEGWYGYTF.

The chain joins TRBV29-1 to TRBJ2-2, with D possibly matching TRBD2 (7 bases). The germline V gene has CDR1 SQVTM and CDR2 ANQGSEA. CDR3 length equals 14 residues. V was trimmed by 6 bases and J by 3 bases, leaving 14 bases between them. The CDR3 region has the DNA TGCAGCGTCGCCGGGGGGCTCGACACCGGGGAGCTGTTTTTT. This sequence encodes CSVAGGLDTGELFF.

This clonotype was observed a few times. The rearrangement uses TRBV9 and TRBJ1-4; D unclear. The CDR3 is 15 residues long. Trimming left V 3 bases short and J 11 bases short, with 20 bases between. Germline assignment: CDR1 SGDLS and CDR2 YYNGEE. CDR3 DNA sequence: TGTGCCAGCAGCGCCCAGTTCACGGAGAGGGAGAAACTGTTTTTT. It specifies CASSAQFTEREKLFF. The full variable domain, in which reference TRBV9 and TRBJ1-4 provide the parts outside the CDR3, is DSGVTQTPKHLITATGQRVTLRCSPRSGDLSVYWYQQSLDQGLQFLIQYYNGEERAKGNILERFSAQQFPDLHSELNLSSLELGDSALYFCASSAQFTEREKLFFGSGTQLSVL.

This chain links TRBV20-1 with TRBJ1-5; TRBD1 aligns across 8 bases. Germline V gene lookup returns CDR1 DFQATT and CDR2 SNEGSKA (reference sequence). The CDR3 consists of 16 residues. V lost 6 bases to trimming and J lost 0 bases; unmatched junction nucleotides: 10. This CDR3 reads CSATGTGDLSNQPQHF. CDR3 nucleotides: TGCAGTGCCACCGGGACAGGAGACCTTAGCAATCAGCCCCAGCATTTT.

This clonotype has just one count. CDR3 sequence reads: CASSSYREDQETQYF. DNA of the CDR3: TGTGCCAGCAGTTCATACAGGGAGGACCAAGAGACCCAGTACTTC. The J gene is TRBJ2-5, the V gene TRBV27; either TRBD1 or TRBD2 may supply D (6 bases each). CDR1 is MNHEY and CDR2 is SMNVEV in the germline V gene (reference sequence). The CDR3 is made up of 15 amino acids. V lost 4 bases to trimming and J lost 0 bases, with 12 bases between them.

In this sample, this clonotype turned up a few times. V is TRBV6-1 and J is TRBJ2-7; D not resolved. Germline V gene sequence: CDR1 MNHNS, CDR2 SASEGT. Trimming took off 2 bases at V and 0 bases at J, with 11 bases between the two ends. The CDR3 extends over 15 amino acids. CDR3 DNA sequence: TGTGCCAGCAGTGAATTTGGCGGCAGCTCCTACGAGCAGTACTTC. It translates to CASSEFGGSSYEQYF.

V gene TRBV3-1 combines with J gene TRBJ2-7; 9 nucleotides line up with TRBD1. Germline V gene data show CDR1 as LGHDT and CDR2 as YNNKEL (reference sequence). This CDR3 has 15 amino acids. Trimming at V came to 5 bases and at J to 3 bases, leaving 8 bases not matched to a gene. CDR3 region: CASSAQGAHLYEQYF. For the CDR3, the DNA is TGTGCCAGCAGCGCACAGGGGGCGCATCTCTACGAGCAGTACTTC.

The chain recombines TRBV9 with TRBJ1-6, with 10 positions matching TRBD1. V gave up 2 bases and J gave up 7 bases; unmatched junction bases: 12. This CDR3 spans 18 amino acids. Per the germline V gene, CDR1 is SGDLS and CDR2 is YYNGEE. CDR3: CASSVGPGQGVRNSPLHF. Here the CDR3 DNA reads TGTGCCAGCAGCGTGGGGCCCGGACAGGGGGTAAGAAATTCACCCCTCCACTTT.

The V and J genes are TRBV12-3 or TRBV12-4 and TRBJ2-5; the D gene is possibly TRBD2 (7 bases). The CDR3 is 14 amino acids. V dropped 7 bases and J dropped 2 bases, with 14 bases sitting between them. The CDR3 reads CASTLGGPQETQYF. The CDR3 DNA follows: TGTGCCAGCACCCTCGGGGGGCCGCAAGAGACCCAGTACTTC.

This clonotype has more than one count but fewer than ten. V is TRBV20-1 and J is TRBJ1-5, with a tentative D call TRBD1 (5 bases). The CDR3 length is 13 residues. From germline, CDR1 is DFQATT and CDR2 SNEGSKA (reference sequence). Trimming removed 3 bases at V and 7 bases at J, with 13 bases between. As DNA, the CDR3 is TGCAGTGCTAGTAGCGGTGCAGGGCAGCCCCAGCATTTT. This sequence encodes CSASSGAGQPQHF.

This clonotype came up a few times. The rearrangement joins TRBV20-1 to TRBJ1-1; D may be TRBD1 (6 bases). Germline V gene lookup returns CDR1 DFQATT and CDR2 SNEGSKA (reference sequence). The CDR3 sequence is 14 residues long. V was cut by 2 bases and J by 1 base, with 11 bases left in between. The CDR3 nucleotides read TGCAGTGCTAGAATCCCCAGGGGGAACACTGAAGCTTTCTTT. Encoded protein: CSARIPRGNTEAFF.

This clonotype came up a few times. The V call is TRBV29-1, the J call TRBJ2-3, with a tentative D call TRBD2 (5 bases). Germline CDR1 reads SQVTM; CDR2 reads ANQGSEA. The CDR3 has 14 residues. Deletions cut 8 bases from V and 2 bases from J, with 17 bases between. The CDR3 loop is CSYRGSPTTDTQYF. CDR3 nucleotides: TGCAGCTATCGGGGTTCTCCGACCACAGATACGCAGTATTTT.

This clonotype was observed a few times. The chain uses TRBV30 and TRBJ2-1; perhaps TRBD1 as D (5 bases). Germline V gene sequence: CDR1 GTSNPN, CDR2 SVGIG (reference sequence). The CDR3 is 14 residues long. The V end was cut by 0 bases, the J end by 0 bases, with 6 bases between. CDR3 residues: CAWSVDSSYNEQFF. The CDR3 DNA follows: TGTGCCTGGAGTGTAGACAGCTCCTACAATGAGCAGTTCTTC.

This clonotype was seen more than once but under ten times. CDR3 region: CASSPPLAGDYNEQFF. The CDR3 DNA follows: TGTGCCAGCTCACCTCCACTAGCGGGAGACTACAATGAGCAGTTCTTC. V is TRBV18 and J is TRBJ2-1; 11 bases align to TRBD2. With 3 bases clipped from V and 3 bases from J, the junction kept 4 bases outside the gene matches. Germline assignment: CDR1 KGHSH and CDR2 LQKENI. This CDR3 comprises 16 residues.

The chain combines TRBV20-1 with TRBJ2-1; 14 bases line up with TRBD2. Losses at the gene ends were 7 bases for V and 0 bases for J; bases not matched to a gene: 8. The germline V gene has CDR1 DFQATT and CDR2 SNEGSKA (reference sequence). The CDR3 runs 17 residues. CDR3: CSVWGLAGESSYNEQFF. The CDR3 DNA is TGCAGTGTCTGGGGACTAGCGGGGGAAAGCTCCTACAATGAGCAGTTCTTC.

There are a few counts of this clonotype. The J gene is TRBJ2-7, the V gene TRBV5-6, with D possibly called TRBD1 or TRBD2 (6 bases each). The ends were cut back, 4 bases at V and 6 bases at J, with 17 bases in the middle. This CDR3 has 14 amino acids. CDR1 is SGHDT, CDR2 YYEEEE, per germline. The CDR3 bases are TGTGCCAGCAGCCCCGCTACCGGAGGGGGCGAGCAGTACTTC. It translates to CASSPATGGGEQYF.

This clonotype occurred a few times. The chain employs TRBV5-4 and TRBJ2-3; tentatively, D is TRBD1 (6 bases). The CDR3 contains 19 residues. In germline, CDR1 is SGHNT, CDR2 YYREEE (reference sequence). Trimming pared 0 bases from V and 3 bases from J, leaving 23 bases between. The CDR3 nucleotides are TGTGCCAGCAGCTTGGGAACAGGGTTTTCCCACTGGGAGACAGATACGCAGTATTTT. Translating gives CASSLGTGFSHWETDTQYF. The entire variable domain, with the rest obtained from reference TRBV5-4 and TRBJ2-3, is as follows: ETGVTQSPTHLIKTRGQQVTLRCSSQSGHNTVSWYQQALGQGPQFIFQYYREEENGRGNFPPRFSGLQFPNYSSELNVNALELDDSALYLCASSLGTGFSHWETDTQYFGPGTRLTVL.

This clonotype has a handful of counts. The chain joins TRBV15 to TRBJ1-1, with a tentative D call TRBD1 (5 bases). V lost 0 bases and J lost 2, with 10 bases in between. The CDR3 loop spans 15 amino acids. Germline values: CDR1 LNHNV, CDR2 YYDKDF (reference sequence). The CDR3 here is CATSRDLGPNTEAFF. For the CDR3, the DNA is TGTGCCACCAGCAGAGATTTGGGGCCTAACACTGAAGCTTTCTTT.

The chain employs TRBV20-1 and TRBJ2-1; TRBD2 aligns across 7 bases. Trimming cost V 4 bases and J 8 bases; bases outside gene matches: 20. CDR3 length equals 17 residues. Germline V gene data show CDR1 as DFQATT and CDR2 as SNEGSKA (reference sequence). The CDR3 here is CSAILGTNHQWIDEQFF. The CDR3 nucleotides are TGCAGTGCTATCCTGGGGACTAATCACCAGTGGATCGATGAGCAGTTCTTC.

This clonotype was recorded once. CDR3 region: CSARVPVDHEKLFF. The CDR3 DNA follows: TGCAGTGCTAGAGTCCCCGTGGACCATGAAAAACTGTTTTTT. The gene calls are TRBV20-1 and TRBJ1-4; D is unclear. Deletions cut 1 base from V and 6 bases from J, with 12 bases between. Germline V CDR1 and CDR2: DFQATT, SNEGSKA (reference sequence). The CDR3 is 14 residues long.

The chain uses TRBV19 and TRBJ2-2, with D unclear. This CDR3 has 11 residues. Germline CDR1 is LNHDA and CDR2 is SQIVND (reference sequence). Trimming shortened V by 8 bases and J by 6 bases, and 7 bases separated the two germline ends. This CDR3 reads CASEGPGELFF. DNA of the CDR3: TGTGCCAGTGAAGGTCCCGGGGAGCTGTTTTTT.

The genes are TRBV7-9 and TRBJ2-4; 9 bases match TRBD1. Looked up from germline, CDR1 is SEHNR and CDR2 is FQNEAQ (reference sequence). V was clipped by 5 bases and J by 4 bases; unmatched bases: 6. The CDR3 totals 15 residues. Written as DNA, the CDR3 is TGTGCCAGCAGCCCCCTGGGGACAGGGAAAAACATTCAGTACTTC. Translating gives CASSPLGTGKNIQYF.

The J gene is TRBJ2-7, the V gene TRBV7-9; 7 nucleotides align to TRBD1. After removal of 5 bases from V and 8 bases from J, the junction contained 6 bases not matched to a gene. CDR1 and CDR2 (germline): SEHNR, FQNEAQ (reference sequence). This CDR3 spans 12 amino acids. The CDR3 DNA reads TGTGCCAGCAGCCGGGACAGCGGCAAGCAGTACTTC. Its translation: CASSRDSGKQYF.

The chain recombines TRBV6-4 with TRBJ2-1, with D maybe TRBD1 (5 bases). Germline CDR1 reads MRHNA; CDR2 reads SNTAGT. V was trimmed by 0 bases and J by 7 bases, leaving 7 bases between them. The CDR3 length is 13 residues. CDR3 bases: TGTGCCAGCAGTGACTCGGACAAAAATGAGCAGTTCTTC. Its translation is CASSDSDKNEQFF.

The V and J genes are TRBV7-9 and TRBJ1-1, with D perhaps TRBD1 (6 bases). This CDR3 comprises 15 residues. The germline V gene has CDR1 SEHNR and CDR2 FQNEAQ (reference sequence). The ends were cut back, 5 bases at V and 5 bases at J, with 18 bases in the middle. CDR3 loop: CASSPLFQGPTEAFF. As DNA, the CDR3 is TGTGCCAGCAGCCCGCTTTTTCAGGGGCCGACTGAAGCTTTCTTT. The entire variable domain, with the rest obtained from reference TRBV7-9 and TRBJ1-1, is as follows: DTGVSQNPRHKITKRGQNVTFRCDPISEHNRLYWYRQTLGQGPEFLTYFQNEAQLEKSRLLSDRFSAERPKGSFSTLEIQRTEQGDSAMYLCASSPLFQGPTEAFFGQGTRLTVV.

This clonotype came up a few times. The genes are TRBV20-1 and TRBJ2-7; 9 bases map to TRBD1. CDR1 and CDR2 (germline): DFQATT, SNEGSKA (reference sequence). V lost 6 bases to trimming and J lost 5 bases; unmatched junction nucleotides: 11. The CDR3 loop spans 14 amino acids. CDR3 in DNA: TGCAGTGCCAGTATACCGGGACAGGGCCACGAGCAGTACTTC. Translated: CSASIPGQGHEQYF.

The genes are TRBV24-1 and TRBJ2-4; D is ambiguous. The germline gives CDR1 KGHDR, CDR2 SFDVKD. Trimming left V 4 bases short and J 9 bases short, with 12 bases between. CDR3 length: 13 amino acids. The CDR3 nucleotides are TGTGCCACCAGTGAGCCCTACACTGGCATTCAGTACTTC. Protein product: CATSEPYTGIQYF.

V usage is TRBV6-4 and J usage is TRBJ2-1; TRBD2 is a possible D gene (5 bases). The CDR3 has 18 amino acids. Germline CDR1 reads MRHNA; CDR2 reads SNTAGT. V lost 8 bases to trimming and J lost 0 bases, with 23 bases between them. The CDR3: CASSSGWLRDLSYNEQFF. CDR3 nucleotide sequence: TGTGCCAGCTCTTCGGGGTGGTTAAGGGATCTCTCCTACAATGAGCAGTTCTTC.

Here the CDR3 reads CASSMDGSYEQYF. In DNA form, the CDR3 reads TGTGCCAGCAGCATGGACGGCTCCTACGAGCAGTACTTC. The chain combines TRBV7-9 with TRBJ2-7; D is ambiguous. Germline CDR1 is SEHNR and CDR2 is FQNEAQ (reference sequence). The CDR3 is made up of 13 amino acids. Between the trimmed V and J ends, which lost 5 bases and 0 bases, there was a span of 8 bases.

J is TRBJ1-2 and V is TRBV6-5; a possible D gene is TRBD1 (6 bases). This CDR3 region has 17 residues. V shed 1 base and J shed 7 bases, with 22 bases lying between them. The germline V gene has CDR1 MNHEY and CDR2 SVGAGI. The CDR3 protein is CASSYLILGQGLGGYTF. CDR3 DNA: TGTGCCAGCAGTTACTTAATACTTGGTCAGGGGCTGGGTGGCTACACCTTC.